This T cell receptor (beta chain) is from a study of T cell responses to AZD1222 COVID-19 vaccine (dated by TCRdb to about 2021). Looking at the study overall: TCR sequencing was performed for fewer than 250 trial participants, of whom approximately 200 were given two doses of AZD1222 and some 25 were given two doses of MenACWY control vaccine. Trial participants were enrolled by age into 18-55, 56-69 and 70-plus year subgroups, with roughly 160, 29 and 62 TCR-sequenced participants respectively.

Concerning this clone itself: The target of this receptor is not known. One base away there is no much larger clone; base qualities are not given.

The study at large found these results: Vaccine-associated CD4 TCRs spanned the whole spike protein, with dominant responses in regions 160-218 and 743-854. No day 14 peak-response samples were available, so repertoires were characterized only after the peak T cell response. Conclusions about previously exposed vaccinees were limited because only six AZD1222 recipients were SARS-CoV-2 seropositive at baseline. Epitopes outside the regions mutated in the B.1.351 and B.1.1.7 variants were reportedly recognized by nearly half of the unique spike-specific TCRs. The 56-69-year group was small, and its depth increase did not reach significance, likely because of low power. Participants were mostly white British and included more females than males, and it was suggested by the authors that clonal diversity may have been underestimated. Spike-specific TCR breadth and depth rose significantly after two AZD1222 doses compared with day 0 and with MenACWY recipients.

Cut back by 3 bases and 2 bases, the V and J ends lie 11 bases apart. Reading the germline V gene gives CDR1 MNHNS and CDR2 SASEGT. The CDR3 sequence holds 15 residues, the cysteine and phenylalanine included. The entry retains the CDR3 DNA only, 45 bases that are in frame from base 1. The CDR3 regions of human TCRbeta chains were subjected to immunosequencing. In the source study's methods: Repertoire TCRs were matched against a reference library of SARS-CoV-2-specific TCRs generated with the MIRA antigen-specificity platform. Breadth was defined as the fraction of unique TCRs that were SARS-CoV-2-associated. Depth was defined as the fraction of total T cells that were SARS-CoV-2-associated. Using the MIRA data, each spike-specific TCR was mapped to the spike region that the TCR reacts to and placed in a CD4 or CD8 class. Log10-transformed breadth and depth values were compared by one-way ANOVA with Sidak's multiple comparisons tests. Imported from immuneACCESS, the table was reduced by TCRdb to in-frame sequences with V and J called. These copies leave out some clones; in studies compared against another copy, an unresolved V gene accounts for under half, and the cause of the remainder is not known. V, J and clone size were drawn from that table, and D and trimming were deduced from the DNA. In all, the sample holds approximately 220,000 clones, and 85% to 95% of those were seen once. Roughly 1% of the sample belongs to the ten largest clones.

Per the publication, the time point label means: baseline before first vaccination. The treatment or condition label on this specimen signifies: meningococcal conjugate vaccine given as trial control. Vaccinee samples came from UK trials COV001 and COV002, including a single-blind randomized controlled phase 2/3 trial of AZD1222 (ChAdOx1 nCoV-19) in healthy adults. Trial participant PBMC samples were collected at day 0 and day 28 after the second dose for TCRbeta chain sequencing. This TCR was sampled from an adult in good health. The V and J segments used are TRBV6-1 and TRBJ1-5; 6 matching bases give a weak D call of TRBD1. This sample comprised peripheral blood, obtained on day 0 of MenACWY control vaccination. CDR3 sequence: CASSDRGSGNQPQHF. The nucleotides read TGTGCCAGCAGTGACAGGGGCTCGGGCAATCAGCCCCAGCATTTT.